The 12 T cell receptor beta chains below were found in one sample sequenced in a study of CD8 T cells in ankylosing spondylitis. MiXCR was run by TCRdb on the 5' RACE reads, yielding one entry per CDR3 protein. Of nearly 250,000 distinct CDR3 sequences listed, 32% were seen once; the top ten hold about 4%. The sequenced material came from blood, either unsorted or a sorted T cell fraction (not recorded which). The source of these receptors is a male donor with ankylosing spondylitis or in good health (not recorded which).

The V call is TRBV6-2 or TRBV6-3, the J call TRBJ1-5; tentative D call: TRBD1 (5 bases). V lost 8 bases to trimming and J lost 4 bases, with 15 bases between them. Germline CDR1 MNHEY, CDR2 SVGEGT. The CDR3 has 14 residues. The CDR3 is CASWGGQSNQPQHF. As DNA, the CDR3 is TGTGCCAGCTGGGGCGGGCAGAGTAATCAGCCCCAGCATTTT.

The chain recombines TRBV12-3 or TRBV12-4 with TRBJ2-3, with 9 positions matching TRBD2. V trimming: 6 bases; J trimming: 3 bases; junction bases outside the gene matches: 10. This CDR3 has 16 residues. CDR3 amino acids: CASRGLAGWGTDTQYF. The CDR3 DNA sequence: TGTGCCAGCAGGGGGCTAGCGGGGTGGGGTACAGATACGCAGTATTTT.

This clonotype was found a few times. The chain carries TRBV9 and TRBJ2-4; D may be TRBD2 (5 bases). This CDR3 spans 17 amino acids. Germline CDR1 SGDLS, CDR2 YYNGEE. The V gene lost 0 bases and the J gene lost 0 bases, with 13 bases spanning the gap. CDR3 region: CASSVGAVLAAKNIQYF. For the CDR3, the DNA is TGTGCCAGCAGCGTAGGGGCAGTTCTAGCAGCCAAAAACATTCAGTACTTC.

The rearrangement links TRBV12-3 or TRBV12-4 to TRBJ1-2, with D hard to call. This CDR3 has 14 residues. V was shortened by 3 bases and J by 8 bases, with 16 bases between the two germline ends. CDR3 DNA: TGTGCCAGCAGTTTCTCCGACAACTCGGAAGGCTACACCTTC. Amino acids: CASSFSDNSEGYTF.

V is TRBV7-2 and J is TRBJ2-7; D tentatively reads TRBD1 or TRBD2 (5 bases each). Germline loops: CDR1 SGHTA, CDR2 FQGNSA. V was pared by 3 bases and J by 2 bases, with 14 bases between. The CDR3 is 15 amino acids. CDR3 DNA: TGTGCCAGCAGCTTCTACCCCGGGGCAACCTACGAGCAGTACTTC. Translated: CASSFYPGATYEQYF.

The V call is TRBV7-6, the J call TRBJ2-7; D ambiguous. Germline V gene sequence: CDR1 SGHVS, CDR2 FNYEAQ. Trimming left V 1 base short and J 0 bases short, with 7 bases between. The length of the CDR3 is 14 residues. CDR3 in DNA: TGTGCCAGCAGCTTAGACCGAAGCTCCTACGAGCAGTACTTC. Amino acids: CASSLDRSSYEQYF.

The chain uses TRBV20-1 and TRBJ2-5; TRBD2 aligns across 9 bases. Germline values: CDR1 DFQATT, CDR2 SNEGSKA (reference sequence). This CDR3 has 16 residues. CDR3 amino acids: CSIQSGVAGVQETQYF. The CDR3 coding sequence is TGCAGCATCCAATCTGGGGTAGCGGGGGTCCAAGAGACCCAGTACTTC.

The chain links TRBV20-1 to TRBJ2-4; TRBD1 matches at 7 bases. The germline gives CDR1 DFQATT, CDR2 SNEGSKA (reference sequence). The J segment lost 0 bases and the V segment lost 6 bases, leaving 5 bases of the junction unmatched. The CDR3 runs 14 residues. CDR3 loop: CSATTGIAKNIQYF. DNA for the CDR3: TGCAGTGCCACGACAGGGATAGCCAAAAACATTCAGTACTTC.

This rearrangement joins TRBV6-1 to TRBJ1-2; D gene unclear. The CDR3 spans 13 residues. Germline V gene sequence: CDR1 MNHNS, CDR2 SASEGT. The V and J ends lost 6 bases and 5 bases respectively, with 13 bases between them. CDR3 sequence reads: CASRLALGYGYTF. CDR3 nucleotide sequence: TGTGCCAGCAGGCTGGCGCTTGGGTATGGCTACACCTTC.

This clonotype was seen a handful of times. The rearrangement links TRBV6-1 to TRBJ2-5; 9 bases line up with TRBD2. The V and J ends lost 6 bases and 3 bases, in that order; junction bases with no gene match: 11. This CDR3 is 16 amino acids long. Germline assignment: CDR1 MNHNS and CDR2 SASEGT. The CDR3: CASRPYLGTSKETQYF. Here the CDR3 DNA reads TGTGCCAGCAGACCCTACCTAGGGACTAGCAAAGAGACCCAGTACTTC.

The chain employs TRBV12-3 or TRBV12-4 and TRBJ1-2; the D is unclear. This CDR3 has 13 residues. The V end was cut by 6 bases, the J end by 3 bases, with 11 bases between. The CDR3 DNA reads TGTGCCAGCAGACCCGATGAGGACTATGGCTACACCTTC. It yields the protein CASRPDEDYGYTF.

This rearrangement joins TRBV7-3 to TRBJ2-3, with TRBD1 matching 7 bases. The germline V gene encodes CDR1 SGHTA and CDR2 FQGTGA. V was pared by 2 bases and J by 3 bases, with 11 bases of the junction left unmatched. The CDR3 length is 17 residues. The CDR3 loop reads CASSLGSEGALTDTQYF. The CDR3, as DNA: TGTGCCAGCAGCTTAGGCAGCGAGGGGGCGTTAACAGATACGCAGTATTTT.